The 24 T cell receptor beta chains presented below share a single source sample, sequenced in a study of T cell responses to AZD1222 COVID-19 vaccine. Here immunoSEQ multiplex PCR was the method, and the copy in TCRdb shows in-frame clones only, minus some. This sample has about 96,000 clones, with about 90% found just once. The material was peripheral blood, obtained on day 0 of AZD1222 vaccination. The receptors come from an adult in good health.

The rearrangement uses TRBV28 and TRBJ1-2; TRBD1 matches at 9 bases. This CDR3 region has 19 residues. Germline V gene sequence: CDR1 MDHEN, CDR2 SYDVKM. Trimming at V came to 5 bases and at J to 2 bases, leaving 18 bases not matched to a gene. The CDR3 is CASSGYSTGGASSNYGYTF. For the CDR3, the DNA is TGTGCCAGCAGTGGATACAGTACAGGGGGCGCGTCCTCAAACTATGGCTACACCTTC.

The V call is TRBV25-1, the J call TRBJ2-7, with 9 bases fitting TRBD2. V lost 4 bases and J lost 5; bases outside the gene matches: 6. The germline gives CDR1 MGHDK, CDR2 SYGVNS. CDR3 size: 14 residues. This chain's CDR3 is CASSGVGLANEQYF. In nucleotides, the CDR3 is TGTGCCAGCAGTGGGGTAGGACTAGCGAACGAGCAGTACTTC.

The genes are TRBV15 and TRBJ1-3, with D maybe TRBD1 (6 bases). The CDR3 loop spans 19 amino acids. Germline CDR1 reads LNHNV; CDR2 reads YYDKDF (reference sequence). Trimming removed 1 base from V and 2 bases from J, with 21 bases in between. CDR3 sequence reads: CATSRGGGGGGGPGNTIYF. The DNA of the CDR3 is TGTGCCACCAGCAGAGGAGGGGGGGGAGGCGGCGGGCCTGGAAACACCATATATTTT.

This clone was seen a single time. The gene calls are TRBV19 and TRBJ2-3; D tentatively fits TRBD1 or TRBD2 (5 bases each). V lost 5 bases, J lost 1 base, and 16 bases lay in between. The CDR3 totals 16 residues. Germline loops: CDR1 LNHDA, CDR2 SQIVND (reference sequence). The CDR3 nucleotides are TGTGCCAGTAGTCCGAGGGACGGCAGCGGCACAGATACGCAGTATTTT. As protein: CASSPRDGSGTDTQYF.

The rearrangement links TRBV19 to TRBJ2-3, with D possibly being TRBD2 (6 bases). Per the germline V gene, CDR1 is LNHDA and CDR2 is SQIVND (reference sequence). This CDR3 is built from 13 residues. Trimming shortened V by 7 bases and J by 2 bases, and 10 bases separated the two germline ends. This CDR3 is CASKGGNTDTQYF. CDR3 nucleotide sequence: TGTGCCAGTAAAGGCGGGAACACAGATACGCAGTATTTT.

The chain uses TRBV6-2 or TRBV6-3 and TRBJ2-7; 9 nucleotides align to TRBD2. This CDR3 has 15 residues. Per germline, CDR1 MNHEY and CDR2 SVGEGT. The V gene end was trimmed by 2 bases and the J gene end by 3 bases; junction bases not matched to a gene: 5. CDR3 nucleotides: TGTGCCAGCAGTTACGGGGGTAGCGGGAGCTACGAGCAGTACTTC. Its protein product is CASSYGGSGSYEQYF.

V and J are TRBV7-2 and TRBJ1-2; 8 bases are a match to TRBD1. Germline loops: CDR1 SGHTA, CDR2 FQGNSA. The CDR3 is made up of 13 amino acids. J was trimmed by 8 bases and V by 5 bases; bases with no gene match: 7. CDR3: CASSRGQGQGYTF. CDR3 coding DNA: TGTGCCAGCAGCCGAGGACAGGGCCAGGGCTACACCTTC. Full variable domain (missing parts from reference TRBV7-2 and TRBJ1-2): GAGVSQSPSNKVTEKGKDVELRCDPISGHTALYWYRQSLGQGLEFLIYFQGNSAPDKSGLPSDRFSAERTGGSVSTLTIQRTQQEDSAVYLCASSRGQGQGYTFGSGTRLTVV.

V gene TRBV24-1 combines with J gene TRBJ2-3; D is tentatively TRBD1 or TRBD2 (5 bases each). The CDR3 is 14 amino acids. The V end lost 9 bases, the J end lost 0 bases, and 12 bases lay between the germline ends. CDR1 KGHDR and CDR2 SFDVKD come from the germline V gene. The CDR3 sequence is CATRGGLSTDTQYF. The CDR3 bases are TGTGCCACCCGGGGCGGGCTGAGCACAGATACGCAGTATTTT.

The CDR3 DNA reads as TGTGCCAGTAGTAGGGGTGGGACCGAATCTATCTACGAGCAGTACTTC. Residues: CASSRGGTESIYEQYF. The chain has TRBV19 and TRBJ2-7; D is perhaps TRBD1 or TRBD2 (5 bases each). Germline CDR1 and CDR2: LNHDA and SQIVND (reference sequence). This CDR3 contains 16 residues. Trimming stripped 4 bases from V and 3 bases from J, with 19 bases between. Full variable domain (missing parts from reference TRBV19 and TRBJ2-7): DGGITQSPKYLFRKEGQNVTLSCEQNLNHDAMYWYRQDPGQGLRLIYYSQIVNDFQKGDIAEGYSVSREKKESFPLTVTSAQKNPTAFYLCASSRGGTESIYEQYFGPGTRLTVT.

This clone came up once. V gene TRBV19 combines with J gene TRBJ2-2, with D unresolved. The CDR3 runs 14 residues. The V gene's germline CDR1 is LNHDA and CDR2 SQIVND (reference sequence). Between the trimmed V and J ends, which lost 5 bases and 0 bases, there was a span of 7 bases. The CDR3 nucleotides are TGTGCCAGTAGTGGAACTACGAACACCGGGGAGCTGTTTTTT. Its protein product is CASSGTTNTGELFF.

The chain couples TRBV6-5 to TRBJ1-1; 11 nucleotides match TRBD1. The CDR3 has 15 residues. V trimming: 2 bases; J trimming: 3 bases; junction bases outside the gene matches: 2. CDR1 is MNHEY, CDR2 SVGAGI, per germline. This CDR3 reads CASSYGGQGDTEAFF. The CDR3 nucleotides are TGTGCCAGCAGTTACGGGGGACAGGGGGACACTGAAGCTTTCTTT.

This sequence joins TRBV7-2 and TRBJ1-5, with TRBD1 as a possible D gene (6 bases). Trimming shortened V by 4 bases and J by 3 bases, and 13 bases separated the two germline ends. Germline V lookup: CDR1 SGHTA, CDR2 FQGNSA. The CDR3 is 15 residues long. The CDR3 loop is CASSWGHTINQPQHF. DNA of the CDR3: TGTGCCAGCAGCTGGGGACACACTATCAATCAGCCCCAGCATTTT.

The sample holds one count of this clone. The CDR3 protein is CAWSGLTGNTIYF. CDR3 in DNA: TGTGCCTGGAGTGGACTGACTGGAAACACCATATATTTT. V is TRBV30 and J is TRBJ1-3, with no clear D. V shed 1 base and J shed 2 bases, with 6 bases lying between them. Germline CDR1 GTSNPN, CDR2 SVGIG (reference sequence). The CDR3 is 13 amino acids.

The V gene is TRBV24-1, the J gene TRBJ2-1; 7 bases fit TRBD1. There are 17 residues in the CDR3. Losses at the gene ends were 4 bases for V and 0 bases for J; bases not matched to a gene: 8. Germline CDR1 KGHDR, CDR2 SFDVKD. The CDR3 DNA reads TGTGCCACCAGTGACCCTGGACAGGTGAGCTCCTACAATGAGCAGTTCTTC. It encodes CATSDPGQVSSYNEQFF.

The gene calls are TRBV19 and TRBJ1-1; no reliable D call. The CDR3 is made up of 15 amino acids. V was shortened by 6 bases and J by 5 bases, with 19 bases between the two germline ends. Germline values: CDR1 LNHDA, CDR2 SQIVND (reference sequence). CDR3 bases: TGTGCCAGTAGGACGGAATCGAACATGTGGACTGAAGCTTTCTTT. As protein: CASRTESNMWTEAFF.

This chain connects TRBV5-1 to TRBJ2-3; 7 positions agree with TRBD1. This CDR3 comprises 15 residues. Germline CDR1 and CDR2: SGHRS and YFSETQ. J lost 0 bases, V lost 4 bases, and 5 bases had no gene match. CDR3 nucleotide sequence: TGCGCCAGCAGCCGGGACAGCACTAGCACAGATACGCAGTATTTT. The encoded protein is CASSRDSTSTDTQYF.

The chain has TRBV7-9 and TRBJ2-2, with D possibly being TRBD1 (5 bases). Germline V gene sequence: CDR1 SEHNR, CDR2 FQNEAQ (reference sequence). V was pared by 8 bases and J by 4 bases, with 17 bases between. The CDR3 runs 15 residues. This CDR3 is CASRSWQGSTGELFF. In DNA, the CDR3 is TGTGCCAGCCGCTCATGGCAGGGAAGCACCGGGGAGCTGTTTTTT.

V gene TRBV5-5 combines with J gene TRBJ2-7; D gene unclear. Germline lookup yields CDR1 SGHKS and CDR2 YYEKEE (reference sequence). With 0 bases removed from V and 3 bases from J, the gap between germline ends came to 7 bases. The CDR3 covers 13 residues. CDR3 residues: CASSLAGYYEQYF. As DNA, the CDR3 is TGTGCCAGCAGCTTGGCAGGTTACTACGAGCAGTACTTC.

This clone was picked up a small number of times. The rearrangement joins TRBV10-2 to TRBJ1-1, with D tentatively TRBD1 (5 bases). Germline V gene data show CDR1 as WSHSY and CDR2 as SAAADI. Trimming stripped 7 bases from V and 2 bases from J, with 17 bases between. The CDR3 spans 15 residues. The CDR3 loop reads CASINSGTANTEAFF. In DNA, the CDR3 is TGCGCCAGCATTAACTCCGGGACGGCAAACACTGAAGCTTTCTTT.

The chain links TRBV11-3 to TRBJ2-2, with D perhaps given as TRBD1 or TRBD2 (5 bases each). Germline V lookup: CDR1 SGHNT, CDR2 YENEEA. There are 15 residues in the CDR3. V lost 1 base to trimming and J lost 5 bases, with 11 bases between them. The CDR3 DNA reads TGTGCCAGCAGCTTAGGGCAGGGAGCTACCGGGGAGCTGTTTTTT. Its translation: CASSLGQGATGELFF.

This clone was detected a few times. The rearrangement links TRBV28 to TRBJ1-5, with 7 bases lining up with TRBD1. V was clipped by 6 bases and J by 3 bases; unmatched bases: 5. CDR3 length: 14 amino acids. CDR1 and CDR2 from the germline V gene are MDHEN and SYDVKM. The CDR3 nucleotides are TGTGCCAGCAGACAGGACAGGATCAATCAGCCCCAGCATTTT. It specifies CASRQDRINQPQHF.

The chain couples TRBV30 to TRBJ2-1; maybe TRBD1 (6 bases). The CDR3 has 15 residues. Trimming took 0 bases from V and 8 from J, leaving 17 bases between them. CDR1 and CDR2 (germline): GTSNPN, SVGIG (reference sequence). The CDR3, as DNA: TGTGCCTGGAGTGTCCCCCTTACAGGGCAGTATGAGCAGTTCTTC. Translating gives CAWSVPLTGQYEQFF. Complete variable domain (other parts from reference TRBV30 and TRBJ2-1): SQTIHQWPATLVQPVGSPLSLECTVEGTSNPNLYWYRQAAGRGLQLLFYSVGIGQISSEVPQNLSASRPQDRQFILSSKKLLLSDSGFYLCAWSVPLTGQYEQFFGPGTRLTVL.

The chain employs TRBV28 and TRBJ1-5, with 7 bases fitting TRBD1. CDR1 and CDR2 (germline): MDHEN, SYDVKM. The CDR3 spans 12 residues. V lost 9 bases to trimming and J lost 7 bases; unmatched junction nucleotides: 6. The DNA of the CDR3 is TGTGCCAGTCAGGGGGGAAGACAGCCCCAGCATTTT. Protein: CASQGGRQPQHF.

This sequence joins TRBV28 and TRBJ1-2; maybe TRBD1 (5 bases). With 4 bases removed from V and 3 bases from J, the gap between germline ends came to 9 bases. Germline lookup yields CDR1 MDHEN and CDR2 SYDVKM. The CDR3 extends over 13 amino acids. Here the CDR3 DNA reads TGTGCCAGCAGTTCAAGGGGTGACTATGGCTACACCTTC. As protein: CASSSRGDYGYTF.